This paragraph reports one T cell receptor (beta chain). The antigen remains undetermined. The PCR ran on 60 Vbeta and 13 Jbeta primers. Data came from immunoSEQ multiplex PCR; TCRdb stores just in-frame clones and leaves some out. The sample consists of about 110,000 clones, roughly 69% of them appearing once. The entry originates in a study of cytomegalovirus exposure and HLA in healthy donors. Study results and caveats: The HLA-A and HLA-B alleles of most subjects were reportedly predicted accurately from TCR beta sequences.

Sequenced material: PBMCs. This TCR was sampled from a man aged 45-65 years in good health and CMV-seropositive.

CDR3 DNA: TGTGCCAGCGGGGGGAGGGGTTCTTACGAGCAGTACTTC. Protein sequence: CASGGRGSYEQYF. This rearrangement joins TRBV7-8 to TRBJ2-7; the match to TRBD2 covers 7 bases. The CDR3 totals 13 residues. V gave up 8 bases and J gave up 4 bases; unmatched junction bases: 8. Germline V gene sequence: CDR1 SGHVS, CDR2 FQNEAQ.